These 14 T cell receptor beta chains were all obtained from the same sample, sequenced in a study of OX40 agonist ivuxolimab in advanced cancers. Libraries were prepared by immunoSEQ multiplex PCR; TCRdb keeps only in-frame clonotypes and omits some of them. The sample has tens of thousands of clones; 65% to 85% are singletons. This material consisted of CD4+ or CD8+ T cells sorted from blood, taken in a trial of the OX40 agonist ivuxolimab. These receptors all come from an adult with an advanced solid tumor such as melanoma, head and neck, liver or kidney cancer.

The sample holds a few counts of this clone. V gene TRBV27 combines with J gene TRBJ2-5; D is uncertain. This CDR3 contains 11 residues. Germline CDR1 and CDR2: MNHEY and SMNVEV (reference sequence). Trimming took off 2 bases at V and 8 bases at J, with 6 bases between the two ends. The chain's CDR3 is CASSLGRTQYF. CDR3 DNA: TGTGCCAGCAGTTTAGGCAGAACCCAGTACTTC.

The chain has TRBV4-1 and TRBJ2-2; 9 nucleotides match TRBD1. This CDR3 contains 16 residues. The junction had 10 bases not matched to a gene; V was cut back by 5 bases and J by 6 bases. The germline V gene encodes CDR1 MGHRA and CDR2 YSYEKL. The CDR3 is CASSGPGQGLPGELFF. CDR3 nucleotide sequence: TGCGCCAGCAGCGGACCGGGACAGGGTCTTCCCGGGGAGCTGTTTTTT.

The chain joins TRBV11-2 to TRBJ2-5; 7 positions match TRBD2. V was pared by 1 base and J by 4 bases, with 3 bases of the junction left unmatched. CDR1 SGHAT and CDR2 FQNNGV come from the germline V gene. The CDR3 extends over 14 amino acids. The CDR3 reads CASSLASSGETQYF. The DNA of the CDR3 is TGTGCCAGCAGCTTAGCGTCTAGCGGAGAGACCCAGTACTTC. The full variable domain, rest sourced from reference TRBV11-2 and TRBJ2-5, is EAGVAQSPRYKIIEKRQSVAFWCNPISGHATLYWYQQILGQGPKLLIQFQNNGVVDDSQLPKDRFSAERLKGVDSTLKIQPAKLEDSAVYLCASSLASSGETQYFGPGTRLLVL.

The V and J genes are TRBV7-2 and TRBJ1-3; TRBD1 might be the D (5 bases). CDR1 is SGHTA and CDR2 is FQGNSA in the germline V gene. The CDR3 runs to 14 residues. Trimming removed 2 bases at V and 4 bases at J, with 9 bases between. The DNA for the CDR3 is TGTGCCAGCAGCTTATTAGCAGGGGGAAACACCATATATTTT. Protein sequence: CASSLLAGGNTIYF. Full variable domain (outside the CDR3, taken from reference TRBV7-2 and TRBJ1-3): GAGVSQSPSNKVTEKGKDVELRCDPISGHTALYWYRQSLGQGLEFLIYFQGNSAPDKSGLPSDRFSAERTGGSVSTLTIQRTQQEDSAVYLCASSLLAGGNTIYFGEGSWLTVV.

CDR3 sequence reads: CASKWGVNTEAFF. In nucleotides, the CDR3 is TGCGCCAGCAAGTGGGGTGTGAACACTGAAGCTTTCTTT. This rearrangement joins TRBV5-1 to TRBJ1-1; D remains unclear. The length of the CDR3 is 13 residues. CDR1 and CDR2 from the germline V gene are SGHRS and YFSETQ. With 6 bases removed from V and 0 bases from J, the gap between germline ends came to 9 bases.

The chain combines TRBV18 with TRBJ2-3; no clear D. V was clipped by 0 bases and J by 2 bases, with 3 bases between them. The germline V gene has CDR1 KGHSH and CDR2 LQKENI. This CDR3 has 13 amino acids. The chain's CDR3 is CASSPPITDTQYF. The CDR3 DNA sequence: TGTGCCAGCTCACCACCGATCACAGATACGCAGTATTTT.

The chain recombines TRBV7-2 with TRBJ2-1, with D perhaps assigned TRBD1 or TRBD2 (5 bases each). Germline CDR1 is SGHTA and CDR2 is FQGNSA. V dropped 5 bases and J dropped 10 bases, with 12 bases sitting between them. This CDR3 spans 12 amino acids. The CDR3 nucleotides read TGTGCCAGCAGCCTCTCCCGGGGCGAGCAGTTCTTC. It translates to CASSLSRGEQFF.

The rearrangement links TRBV5-1 to TRBJ2-3; D tentatively reads TRBD1 or TRBD2 (6 bases each). CDR3 length: 16 amino acids. Germline lookup yields CDR1 SGHRS and CDR2 YFSETQ. V shed 0 bases and J shed 2 bases, with 13 bases lying between them. The CDR3 coding sequence is TGCGCCAGCAGCTTGGGATCCGGGGGACACACAGATACGCAGTATTTT. Its translation is CASSLGSGGHTDTQYF.

The V and J genes are TRBV10-3 and TRBJ2-5; D gene unclear. CDR3 length: 12 amino acids. Germline V gene sequence: CDR1 ENHRY, CDR2 SYGVKD. V gave up 8 bases and J gave up 0 bases, with 7 bases separating them. The CDR3 reads CAIADNQETQYF. CDR3 bases: TGTGCCATCGCCGACAACCAAGAGACCCAGTACTTC.

Only one count was recorded for this clone. The V call is TRBV6-6, the J call TRBJ2-7; 9 positions match TRBD1. Germline CDR1 is MNHNY and CDR2 is SVGAGI (reference sequence). The V gene end was trimmed by 7 bases and the J gene end by 3 bases; junction bases not matched to a gene: 7. CDR3 size: 14 residues. The CDR3 here is CASKRDRVLYEQYF. The DNA for the CDR3 is TGTGCCAGCAAACGGGACAGGGTCCTCTACGAGCAGTACTTC.

The CDR3 nucleotides are TGTGCCAGCAGCGTATTGCAGACAGATACGCAGTATTTT. As protein: CASSVLQTDTQYF. The gene calls are TRBV9 and TRBJ2-3, with D unresolved. V was shortened by 1 base and J by 3 bases, with 6 bases between the two germline ends. Looked up from germline, CDR1 is SGDLS and CDR2 is YYNGEE. The CDR3 loop spans 13 amino acids.

V usage is TRBV9 and J usage is TRBJ1-4, with D tentatively TRBD1 (5 bases). Germline V gene sequence: CDR1 SGDLS, CDR2 YYNGEE. This CDR3 comprises 13 residues. V lost 4 bases and J 8 bases, leaving 12 bases between the germline ends. As DNA, the CDR3 is TGTGCCAGCAGCCCCCAGTGGGGGGAAAAACTGTTTTTT. Its translation is CASSPQWGEKLFF. The whole variable domain, filled in from reference TRBV9 and TRBJ1-4, reads DSGVTQTPKHLITATGQRVTLRCSPRSGDLSVYWYQQSLDQGLQFLIQYYNGEERAKGNILERFSAQQFPDLHSELNLSSLELGDSALYFCASSPQWGEKLFFGSGTQLSVL.

The chain combines TRBV13 with TRBJ2-4; possibly TRBD2 for D (6 bases). Trimming cost V 5 bases and J 0 bases, with 17 bases left between them. CDR1 and CDR2 (germline): PRHDT, FYEKMQ (reference sequence). This CDR3 is built from 17 residues. The CDR3 sequence is CASSPWDSSIAKNIQYF. The DNA for the CDR3 is TGTGCCAGCAGCCCATGGGACTCCTCCATAGCCAAAAACATTCAGTACTTC.

This clone was seen only once. The chain joins TRBV6-6 to TRBJ2-2, with 9 bases matching TRBD1. CDR3 length equals 15 residues. V lost 5 bases, J lost 3 bases, and 4 bases stayed unmatched. Germline CDR1 is MNHNY and CDR2 is SVGAGI (reference sequence). In DNA, the CDR3 is TGTGCCAGCAGTCAGACAGGGGGGGACACCGGGGAGCTGTTTTTT. This codes for CASSQTGGDTGELFF.